Ten or more counts support the clone carrying this TCR beta chain. Its antigen remains unknown. As to time point: newly diagnosed GD, antithyroid drugs for less than 3 months. The TCR library was made from RNA that had been extracted from PBMCs in TRIzol. The patients included were those that came from an endocrinology department in Xi'an, China. Blood from the periphery, approximately 10 milliliters in all, was drawn into EDTA tubes. This sample stems from a study of regulatory T cells in long-lasting Graves disease. Relying on iRepertoire HTBI primers and Arm-PCR of CDR3 regions, the team built TCR beta libraries. Authors' analysis steps: Taken together, the samples had 55 to 70 TRBV and roughly 15 TRBJ segments identified. TCRdb passed the multiplex PCR reads through MiXCR, listing each CDR3 protein once. For this entry, the V and J calls and clone size follow TCRdb and not the study's own pipeline. The table includes roughly 380,000 distinct CDR3 sequences, about a sixth detected once.

The junction had 3 bases not matched to a gene; V was cut back by 3 bases and J by 4 bases. Germline CDR1 and CDR2: SGHKS and YYEKEE (reference sequence). This CDR3 spans 13 amino acids. Study-wide results and caveats: Persistent disease was associated with favored TRBV28 usage and with favored use of TRBJ1-2 and TRBJ2-5.

The clonotype originates from a female donor with Graves disease. This chain connects TRBV5-5 to TRBJ1-2, with 7 bases fitting TRBD1. The specimen was peripheral blood mononuclear cells (PBMCs), collected at new diagnosis, from a patient treated with antithyroid drugs. CDR3 bases: TGTGCCAGCAGCTCGGGACAGCTCTATGGCTACACCTTC. Protein product: CASSSGQLYGYTF.